One and the same sample provided the 8 T cell receptor beta chains below, sequenced in a study of cytomegalovirus exposure and HLA in healthy donors. The PCR employed 60 Vbeta primers together with 13 Jbeta primers. Clones were sequenced by immunoSEQ multiplex PCR, and TCRdb holds only the in-frame ones, with some missing. The sample yields more than 200,000 clones, more than 75% seen once. The sequenced sample was PBMCs. The receptor set was obtained from a man aged 35 to 55 in good health and CMV-seropositive.

The genes are TRBV14 and TRBJ2-1; a possible D gene is TRBD2 (5 bases). The CDR3 length is 19 residues. V lost 0 bases to trimming and J lost 9 bases, with 27 bases between them. Looked up from germline, CDR1 is SGHDN and CDR2 is FVKESK. The DNA of the CDR3 is TGTGCCAGCAGCCAAGATCTCGTGGGAGAGCTCCCCTCCAAGGGTGAGCAGTTCTTC. It encodes CASSQDLVGELPSKGEQFF.

This sequence joins TRBV2 and TRBJ2-1; 11 bases align to TRBD2. Looked up from germline, CDR1 is SNHLY and CDR2 is FYNNEI. CDR3 length: 16 residues. Trimming at V came to 3 bases and at J to 2 bases, leaving 3 bases not matched to a gene. CDR3 bases: TGTGCCAGCAGTGAGACTAGCGGGATAACCTACAATGAGCAGTTCTTC. It encodes CASSETSGITYNEQFF.

The V gene is TRBV15, the J gene TRBJ2-1; tentative D call: TRBD2 (6 bases). V was cut by 4 bases and J by 3 bases, with 13 bases left in between. The CDR3 is 15 amino acids. Germline V gives CDR1 LNHNV, CDR2 YYDKDF (reference sequence). The CDR3 spells CATSNPPGGYNEQFF. CDR3 DNA sequence: TGTGCCACCAGCAACCCCCCCGGGGGCTACAATGAGCAGTTCTTC.

This clone was observed a single time. The V call is TRBV5-4, the J call TRBJ2-5, with D uncertain. The CDR3 extends over 12 amino acids. V gave up 0 bases and J gave up 2 bases, with 2 bases separating them. The germline CDR1 and CDR2 sequences are SGHNT and YYREEE (reference sequence). The CDR3 here is CASSLVQETQYF. The CDR3 nucleotides are TGTGCCAGCAGCTTGGTACAAGAGACCCAGTACTTC. Using reference TRBV5-4 and TRBJ2-5 for the parts outside the CDR3, the full variable domain is ETGVTQSPTHLIKTRGQQVTLRCSSQSGHNTVSWYQQALGQGPQFIFQYYREEENGRGNFPPRFSGLQFPNYSSELNVNALELDDSALYLCASSLVQETQYFGPGTRLLVL.

V and J are TRBV4-1 and TRBJ2-2, with TRBD2 matching over 8 bases. Germline assignment: CDR1 MGHRA and CDR2 YSYEKL. V lost 1 base, J lost 6 bases, and 7 bases stayed unmatched. The length of the CDR3 is 16 residues. The CDR3 region is CASSQATGLVAGELFF. As DNA, the CDR3 is TGCGCCAGCAGCCAAGCGACGGGACTAGTAGCCGGGGAGCTGTTTTTT.

This rearrangement joins TRBV7-9 to TRBJ2-1; tentative D call: TRBD2 (5 bases). V lost 1 base to trimming and J lost 6 bases, with 10 bases between them. The CDR3 runs 14 residues. Per the germline V gene, CDR1 is SEHNR and CDR2 is FQNEAQ (reference sequence). The CDR3 reads CASSLGRSGNEQFF. CDR3 in DNA: TGTGCCAGCAGCTTAGGTCGAAGCGGCAATGAGCAGTTCTTC.

The gene calls are TRBV18 and TRBJ2-7, with D unresolved. CDR1 is KGHSH and CDR2 is LQKENI in the germline V gene. The CDR3 is 13 amino acids. Trimming took off 0 bases at V and 1 base at J, with 4 bases between the two ends. CDR3 in amino acids: CASSPPLSYEQYF. The CDR3 bases are TGTGCCAGCTCACCACCACTTTCCTACGAGCAGTACTTC. Together with reference TRBV18 and TRBJ2-7, the CDR3 gives the full variable domain: NAGVMQNPRHLVRRRGQEARLRCSPMKGHSHVYWYRQLPEEGLKFMVYLQKENIIDESGMPKERFSAEFPKEGPSILRIQQVVRGDSAAYFCASSPPLSYEQYFGPGTRLTVT.

V is TRBV7-8 and J is TRBJ1-1, with 7 bases fitting TRBD1. The CDR3 has 13 amino acids. The V gene's germline CDR1 is SGHVS and CDR2 FQNEAQ. V lost 9 bases, J lost 1 base, and 5 bases stayed unmatched. CDR3 region: CASTTGKNTEAFF. Written as DNA, the CDR3 is TGTGCCAGTACGACAGGGAAGAACACTGAAGCTTTCTTT.